This entry concerns a single TCR beta chain. Its antigen is unknown. The sample holds no much larger clone one base away, and base qualities are not on file. Trimming removed 6 bases from V and 11 bases from J; the gene matches leave 14 bases unexplained. Via the germline V gene (reference sequence), CDR1 is PRHDT and CDR2 FYEKMQ. From its cysteine to its phenylalanine, the CDR3 spans 15 amino acids. Only the CDR3 DNA stays, 45 bases, in frame from base 1. In the prospective study, participants were roughly 18 to 90 years old, resided in under 30 geographic areas of the United States, and were enrolled through a virtual design. In the prospective study, cohorts were assigned on the basis of participant-reported clinical history obtained from a screening survey and a study questionnaire. For ImmuneRACE Cohort 3, a participant was defined as recovered based on two consecutive negative NP/OP PCR tests, clearance by a healthcare professional, or resolution of symptoms. Mobile phlebotomists in the prospective study collected whole blood, serum and a nasopharyngeal or oropharyngeal swab from every participant. Participants in the prospective study had the option to provide additional blood draws and questionnaires over a 2-month period. Blood samples from the prospective study were shipped frozen or at room temperature prior to DNA extraction.

TCRbeta CDR3 regions were amplified from genomic DNA by means of the immunoSEQ Assay, a bias-controlled multiplex PCR. Turning to the authors' computational methods: Within the assay, amplification of reference gene primers was used to estimate how many nucleated cells each sample contained. To quantify the absolute abundance of each unique TCRbeta CDR3 rearrangement, sequence reads were collapsed and filtered. For each sample, productive Simpson clonality was calculated as the square root of Simpson's diversity index across productive rearrangements. TCRdb took this table from immuneACCESS and kept in-frame rearrangements with V and J called. Such tables lack part of the clones; where checked against another copy, unresolved V genes explain under half of the gap, and the rest is unexplained. That table furnishes V, J and clone size, whereas the DNA furnished D and trimming. The sample table records about 160,000 clones; approximately 81% of these occur just once. The ten largest clonotypes hold 15% to 20% of the sample.

The data were taken from a study of blood T cell repertoires in COVID-19 (dated by TCRdb to 2019 to 2021). Turning to the overall study: Samples covering the acute and convalescent phases of COVID-19 were provided by collaborators in the United States, Italy and Spain. The samples were drawn from two sources: the first 160 participants of the ongoing ImmuneRACE study, and 1,200 or so subjects contributed by 6 global collaborators. The dataset comprised deeply sampled blood TCRbeta repertoires from subjects exposed to, actively infected with, or recovered from COVID-19. The material from the prospective study consisted of cDNA or gDNA derived from T cells, B-cell-depleted T cells, or PBMCs. The sample metadata nearly always contained a de-identified subject ID, COVID-19 status, age in years and sex. Where HLA class I and class II types were available, the types were taken from metadata supplied by the sample provider, not from assay-based typing. The repertoires were released in a freely available public database meant as a resource for research on the immune response to SARS-CoV-2.

Overall results and qualifications from the work: Clinical and demographic metadata were provided uncurated, with the amount varying by source and participant.

The TCR sequence derives from a man aged 55 to 70 who had recovered from COVID-19. Recombination linked TRBV13 to TRBJ1-1; 11 central bases correspond to TRBD1. The sequenced material came from PBMCs or T cells enriched from blood (not recorded which). The CDR3 in this case is CASSFRTGGVSWAFF. DNA sequence: TGTGCCAGCAGTTTCAGGACAGGGGGCGTTTCGTGGGCTTTCTTT.